This T cell receptor (beta chain) emerged from a study of STAT3 mutations in large granular lymphocyte leukemia. As for the study in general: Around two fifths of treated T-LGLL patients showed hematologic response to immunosuppression.

Study-wide points: Persisting codominant clonotypes may have hidden a small pathogenic clone. Differing intervals and regimens complicate linking therapy response to clone burden. After therapy, about 35% of the 18 patients switched clonotypes, all new clones STAT3 wild type. In T-cell large granular lymphocyte leukemia, about half of patients showed multiple immunodominant subclonotypes.

Germline loops: CDR1 LGHNT, CDR2 FRNRAP. V was pared by 1 base and J by 8 bases, with 8 bases between. This CDR3 contains 12 residues. Comments on this clone: Its antigen is as yet unknown.

Data came from immunoSEQ multiplex PCR; TCRdb stores just in-frame clones and leaves some out. This sample has around 9,100 clones; approximately 92% occur once, and the top ten carry 66%. The TCR was taken from a man in his fifties or sixties with T-cell large granular lymphocyte leukemia. Some clones in this sample may be carry-over from other donors' samples. Specimen: peripheral blood mononuclear cells. V and J are TRBV12-5 and TRBJ1-1, with D uncertain. CDR3 residues: CASGLGHSEAFF. For the CDR3, the DNA is TGTGCTAGTGGTTTGGGACATTCCGAAGCTTTCTTT.